These 29 T cell receptor beta chains came from one sample sequenced in a study of identifying expanded T cells in peripheral blood. The table came from immunoSEQ multiplex PCR; TCRdb's copy has only in-frame clones and leaves some out. The repertoire has under 150,000 clones, roughly 90% of them found once; the top ten carry 7.5% to 8.5%. Sequencing was performed on blood. The source of these receptors is a person aged 18 to 75 in good health.

The chain combines TRBV27 with TRBJ2-7; D ambiguous. The CDR3 is 13 amino acids. Germline-derived CDR1 and CDR2 are MNHEY and SMNVEV (reference sequence). Trimming stripped 5 bases from V and 2 bases from J, with 10 bases between. As DNA, the CDR3 is TGTGCCAGCAGTCCGGACGTCACCTACGAGCAGTACTTC. It yields the protein CASSPDVTYEQYF.

The chain has TRBV7-3 and TRBJ2-3; D is undetermined. V was shortened by 0 bases and J by 2 bases, with 15 bases between the two germline ends. The germline V gene has CDR1 SGHTA and CDR2 FQGTGA. The CDR3 has 17 residues. Written as DNA, the CDR3 is TGTGCCAGCAGCTTAACGCCCCGTGTGGGGTCCACAGATACGCAGTATTTT. It specifies CASSLTPRVGSTDTQYF.

The gene calls are TRBV2 and TRBJ1-2, with 9 bases that match TRBD1. V was clipped by 11 bases and J by 8 bases; unmatched bases: 9. Germline CDR1 and CDR2: SNHLY and FYNNEI. The CDR3 has 12 residues. The CDR3 nucleotides are TGTGCCCGAGCCCGGGACAGGGACGGCTACACCTTC. It translates to CARARDRDGYTF.

CDR3 coding DNA: TGTGCCAGTACTGGGGACAGGGTCCATGGCTACACCTTC. It encodes CASTGDRVHGYTF. The chain recombines TRBV19 with TRBJ1-2; 9 nucleotides agree with TRBD1. Germline lookup yields CDR1 LNHDA and CDR2 SQIVND (reference sequence). The CDR3 consists of 13 residues. The junction had 6 bases not matched to a gene; V was cut back by 7 bases and J by 6 bases. The whole variable domain, filled in from reference TRBV19 and TRBJ1-2, reads DGGITQSPKYLFRKEGQNVTLSCEQNLNHDAMYWYRQDPGQGLRLIYYSQIVNDFQKGDIAEGYSVSREKKESFPLTVTSAQKNPTAFYLCASTGDRVHGYTFGSGTRLTVV.

CDR3 in amino acids: CASGVFRNLKANEQFF. CDR3 coding DNA: TGTGCCAGCGGGGTTTTCAGGAACCTTAAGGCCAATGAGCAGTTCTTC. The chain employs TRBV28 and TRBJ2-1; the D is unclear. Germline lookup yields CDR1 MDHEN and CDR2 SYDVKM. The CDR3 length is 16 residues. Trimming pared 8 bases from V and 6 bases from J, leaving 23 bases between.

The rearrangement links TRBV4-2 to TRBJ1-1; 8 bases agree with TRBD1. The V gene end was trimmed by 1 base and the J gene end by 0 bases; junction bases not matched to a gene: 7. The CDR3 has 17 amino acids. CDR1 and CDR2 (germline): LGHNA, YNFKEQ. The CDR3 is CASSQGGQEPLNTEAFF. As DNA, the CDR3 is TGTGCCAGCAGCCAAGGGGGACAGGAACCACTGAACACTGAAGCTTTCTTT.

The rearrangement uses TRBV7-9 and TRBJ2-7, with D tentatively TRBD1 (6 bases). Per the germline V gene, CDR1 is SEHNR and CDR2 is FQNEAQ (reference sequence). V was trimmed by 2 bases and J by 5 bases, leaving 10 bases between them. The CDR3 is made up of 13 amino acids. The CDR3 coding sequence is TGTGCCAGCAGCTTATTACAGGGAGACGAGCAGTACTTC. As protein: CASSLLQGDEQYF.

For the CDR3, the DNA is TGTGCCAGCAGCCCTGGACAGGGGTCTCGCTACGAGCAGTACTTC. Protein product: CASSPGQGSRYEQYF. The rearrangement uses TRBV5-4 and TRBJ2-7, with TRBD1 identical over 9 bases. The CDR3 is 15 residues long. CDR1 is SGHNT, CDR2 YYREEE, per germline (reference sequence). J gave up 3 bases and V 4 bases, and 8 bases lay outside the gene matches.

The chain recombines TRBV14 with TRBJ1-5; tentatively, D is TRBD1 (5 bases). The CDR3 length is 13 residues. The V and J ends lost 3 bases and 6 bases respectively, with 9 bases between them. CDR1 SGHDN and CDR2 FVKESK come from the germline V gene. The CDR3 DNA is TGTGCCAGCAGCCAGGGTGGGGCTCAGCCCCAGCATTTT. Its protein is CASSQGGAQPQHF.

The chain recombines TRBV6-5 with TRBJ2-1; 7 bases fit TRBD1. Trimming took 5 bases from V and 8 from J; bases not matched to a gene: 6. The CDR3 length is 13 residues. Germline loops: CDR1 MNHEY, CDR2 SVGAGI. CDR3 DNA: TGTGCCAGCAGTCGAAGGGGGCGGTATGAGCAGTTCTTC. Translation gives CASSRRGRYEQFF.

This chain links TRBV19 with TRBJ1-3, with a possible D match to TRBD1 (5 bases). With 3 bases removed from V and 4 bases from J, the gap between germline ends came to 13 bases. Germline-derived CDR1 and CDR2 are LNHDA and SQIVND (reference sequence). The CDR3 contains 15 residues. The CDR3 spells CASSMTGATGNTIYF. CDR3 DNA: TGTGCCAGTAGTATGACCGGGGCCACGGGAAACACCATATATTTT. The full variable domain, rest sourced from reference TRBV19 and TRBJ1-3, is DGGITQSPKYLFRKEGQNVTLSCEQNLNHDAMYWYRQDPGQGLRLIYYSQIVNDFQKGDIAEGYSVSREKKESFPLTVTSAQKNPTAFYLCASSMTGATGNTIYFGEGSWLTVV.

V usage is TRBV9 and J usage is TRBJ2-1; 10 bases are shared with TRBD2. The V segment lost 4 bases and the J segment 4 bases; nucleotides outside the gene matches: 8. This CDR3 spans 16 amino acids. Germline-derived CDR1 and CDR2 are SGDLS and YYNGEE. The CDR3 spells CASSPELAGTYNEQFF. The CDR3 region has the DNA TGTGCCAGCAGCCCCGAACTAGCGGGGACATACAATGAGCAGTTCTTC.

V usage is TRBV6-6 and J usage is TRBJ2-5; 11 bases agree with TRBD2. Germline CDR1 reads MNHNY; CDR2 reads SVGAGI (reference sequence). The CDR3 extends over 15 amino acids. The V gene end was trimmed by 2 bases and the J gene end by 4 bases; junction bases not matched to a gene: 3. The CDR3 loop reads CASSYASGRLETQYF. CDR3 nucleotides: TGTGCCAGCAGTTACGCTAGCGGGAGGCTAGAGACCCAGTACTTC.

The J gene is TRBJ2-6, the V gene TRBV10-3, with 10 bases that match TRBD1. In germline, CDR1 is ENHRY, CDR2 SYGVKD. This CDR3 spans 19 amino acids. Trimming removed 4 bases from V and 2 bases from J; junction bases left unmatched: 11. The CDR3 loop reads CAISGLTGQGSTGANVLTF. The CDR3 bases are TGTGCCATCAGTGGACTTACGGGACAGGGGTCTACTGGGGCCAACGTCCTGACTTTC.

CDR3 sequence: CASSQRRGPTYEQYF. The CDR3 DNA sequence: TGTGCCAGCAGCCAAAGAAGGGGTCCGACATACGAGCAGTACTTC. The chain uses TRBV4-2 and TRBJ2-7, with D maybe TRBD1 (5 bases). Trimming removed 2 bases at V and 4 bases at J, with 15 bases between. Germline lookup yields CDR1 LGHNA and CDR2 YNFKEQ. The CDR3 is made up of 15 amino acids.

This chain links TRBV4-3 with TRBJ2-2; the match to TRBD1 covers 8 bases. CDR1 and CDR2 (germline): LGHNA, YSLEER. V shed 4 bases and J 5 bases; nucleotides not matched to a gene: 6. The CDR3 spans 15 residues. The CDR3 DNA sequence: TGCGCCAGCAGCCTCCAGGGGGCAGGGACCGGGGAGCTGTTTTTT. Translated, it gives CASSLQGAGTGELFF.

The gene calls are TRBV18 and TRBJ1-4; 8 bases agree with TRBD1. Germline CDR1 KGHSH, CDR2 LQKENI. J gave up 7 bases and V 2 bases, and 6 bases lay outside the gene matches. CDR3 size: 15 residues. Here the CDR3 DNA reads TGTGCCAGCTCACCAGATCGACAGGGGAGTGAAAAACTGTTTTTT. Its protein product is CASSPDRQGSEKLFF.

This chain connects TRBV28 to TRBJ1-5, with 8 bases matching TRBD1. Trimming took 7 bases from V and 7 from J; bases not matched to a gene: 12. This CDR3 comprises 15 residues. Per germline, CDR1 MDHEN and CDR2 SYDVKM. CDR3 bases: TGTGCCAGCAATCTCCAGACAGGGGCCGGGCAGCCCCAGCATTTT. Translation: CASNLQTGAGQPQHF.

The rearrangement links TRBV11-3 to TRBJ2-5; possible D gene TRBD2, 6 bases. Trimming cost V 1 base and J 7 bases, with 13 bases left between them. The CDR3 runs to 14 residues. Germline-derived CDR1 and CDR2 are SGHNT and YENEEA. CDR3 amino acids: CASSLGGGFATQYF. CDR3 nucleotides: TGTGCCAGCAGCTTAGGCGGAGGGTTTGCGACCCAGTACTTC. Drawing the rest from reference TRBV11-3 and TRBJ2-5, the complete variable domain is EAGVVQSPRYKIIEKKQPVAFWCNPISGHNTLYWYLQNLGQGPELLIRYENEEAVDDSQLPKDRFSAERLKGVDSTLKIQPAELGDSAVYLCASSLGGGFATQYFGPGTRLLVL.

The CDR3 DNA sequence: TGTGCCAGCAGCTCTTACCAAGGGGGCTATGGCTACACCTTC. Translated, it gives CASSSYQGGYGYTF. V and J are TRBV7-2 and TRBJ1-2, with D possibly matching TRBD1 (6 bases). The CDR3 spans 14 residues. V shed 4 bases and J shed 4 bases, with 13 bases lying between them. The germline V gene has CDR1 SGHTA and CDR2 FQGNSA.

The chain links TRBV5-4 to TRBJ2-7; D is possibly TRBD2 (6 bases). The CDR3 runs to 15 residues. CDR1 and CDR2 from the germline V gene are SGHNT and YYREEE (reference sequence). Trimming stripped 3 bases from V and 4 bases from J, with 17 bases between. The CDR3 loop is CASSYKTGTPYEQYF. The DNA of the CDR3 is TGTGCCAGCAGCTACAAGACCGGGACTCCTTACGAGCAGTACTTC.

The chain joins TRBV27 to TRBJ1-1; D unclear. Deletions cut 3 bases from V and 4 bases from J, with 9 bases between. The CDR3 has 13 amino acids. Germline values: CDR1 MNHEY, CDR2 SMNVEV (reference sequence). Written as DNA, the CDR3 is TGTGCCAGCAGTTTTGGGCAGAGCACTGAAGCTTTCTTT. This sequence encodes CASSFGQSTEAFF.

The chain links TRBV6-5 to TRBJ1-1; tentative D call: TRBD1 (5 bases). Per germline, CDR1 MNHEY and CDR2 SVGAGI. This CDR3 has 13 residues. Between the trimmed V and J ends, which lost 7 bases and 1 base, there was a span of 10 bases. The CDR3 spells CASKTDRNTEAFF. The CDR3 DNA reads TGTGCCAGCAAAACCGACAGGAACACTGAAGCTTTCTTT.

V gene TRBV28 combines with J gene TRBJ2-7; TRBD2 agrees at 7 bases. Germline values: CDR1 MDHEN, CDR2 SYDVKM. The CDR3 contains 15 residues. With 6 bases clipped from V and 4 bases from J, the junction kept 12 bases outside the gene matches. DNA for the CDR3: TGTGCCAGCAGGGCTCACTCACTGCGGGGGTACGAGCAGTACTTC. This gives the protein CASRAHSLRGYEQYF.

This rearrangement joins TRBV5-6 to TRBJ2-3, with 8 bases that match TRBD2. Germline-derived CDR1 and CDR2 are SGHDT and YYEEEE. The CDR3 is made up of 16 amino acids. The V and J ends lost 2 bases and 5 bases, in that order; junction bases with no gene match: 10. This CDR3 is CASSFKAGGWVDTQYF. The CDR3 DNA reads as TGTGCCAGCAGCTTTAAGGCGGGAGGTTGGGTAGATACGCAGTATTTT.

The rearrangement joins TRBV6-1 to TRBJ2-3; 9 bases line up with TRBD2. Trimming took 4 bases from V and 6 from J; bases not matched to a gene: 14. Germline CDR1 is MNHNS and CDR2 is SASEGT. The length of the CDR3 is 17 residues. Here the CDR3 reads CASSGRVLAGFIDTQYF. The CDR3 coding sequence is TGTGCCAGCAGTGGCCGGGTTCTAGCGGGATTTATCGATACGCAGTATTTT.

This chain uses TRBV5-1 with TRBJ2-7; 7 nucleotides line up with TRBD2. The germline CDR1 and CDR2 sequences are SGHRS and YFSETQ. With V trimmed by 7 bases and J by 0 bases, 7 bases remained unmatched. This CDR3 is built from 14 residues. DNA of the CDR3: TGCGCCAGCTTTGCGGGGGATATCTCCTACGAGCAGTACTTC. The encoded protein is CASFAGDISYEQYF.

The V gene is TRBV14, the J gene TRBJ1-5; 8 bases line up with TRBD1. Trimming at V came to 4 bases and at J to 1 base, leaving 3 bases not matched to a gene. The germline V gene encodes CDR1 SGHDN and CDR2 FVKESK. CDR3 length equals 15 residues. Here the CDR3 DNA reads TGTGCCAGCAGCCTCGGACAGGGCAGCAATCAGCCCCAGCATTTT. It yields the protein CASSLGQGSNQPQHF.

This clone came up once. This sequence joins TRBV7-9 and TRBJ2-5; D is perhaps TRBD1 (6 bases). Between the trimmed V and J ends, which lost 7 bases and 6 bases, there was a span of 21 bases. Germline V gives CDR1 SEHNR, CDR2 FQNEAQ (reference sequence). The CDR3 totals 15 residues. Here the CDR3 DNA reads TGTGCCAGCACACACCCAGAACAGGGAGTGAAGACCCAGTACTTC. Amino acid sequence: CASTHPEQGVKTQYF.